This T cell receptor beta chain was captured by sequencing in a study of blood T cell repertoires in COVID-19. Study as a whole: Samples taken during acute and convalescent COVID-19 were collected in the United States, Italy and Spain. The cDNA or gDNA used as material had been derived from T cells, B-cell-depleted T cells, or PBMCs.

The ends were cut back, 0 bases at V and 1 base at J, with 5 bases in the middle. CDR1 SGHRS and CDR2 YFSETQ come from the germline V gene. There are 14 residues in the CDR3. Authors' analysis steps: Counts of nucleated cells, estimated from reference gene primer amplification, were obtained. TCRdb's copy holds only in-frame clones and misses some; the assay was immunoSEQ multiplex PCR. The DNA was the basis for D and trimming; V, J and clone size are from that table. The sample lists 140,000 to 150,000 clones; roughly 76% were seen once. V gene TRBV5-1 combines with J gene TRBJ2-1, with D possibly being TRBD2 (5 bases). Sequencing was done on a sample of peripheral blood. This clonotype was obtained from a human donor with acute or convalescent COVID-19. The donor label of this sample is uncertain. The CDR3 DNA follows: TGCGCCAGCAGCTTGGGGACTTCCTACAATGAGCAGTTCTTC. Translation: CASSLGTSYNEQFF.